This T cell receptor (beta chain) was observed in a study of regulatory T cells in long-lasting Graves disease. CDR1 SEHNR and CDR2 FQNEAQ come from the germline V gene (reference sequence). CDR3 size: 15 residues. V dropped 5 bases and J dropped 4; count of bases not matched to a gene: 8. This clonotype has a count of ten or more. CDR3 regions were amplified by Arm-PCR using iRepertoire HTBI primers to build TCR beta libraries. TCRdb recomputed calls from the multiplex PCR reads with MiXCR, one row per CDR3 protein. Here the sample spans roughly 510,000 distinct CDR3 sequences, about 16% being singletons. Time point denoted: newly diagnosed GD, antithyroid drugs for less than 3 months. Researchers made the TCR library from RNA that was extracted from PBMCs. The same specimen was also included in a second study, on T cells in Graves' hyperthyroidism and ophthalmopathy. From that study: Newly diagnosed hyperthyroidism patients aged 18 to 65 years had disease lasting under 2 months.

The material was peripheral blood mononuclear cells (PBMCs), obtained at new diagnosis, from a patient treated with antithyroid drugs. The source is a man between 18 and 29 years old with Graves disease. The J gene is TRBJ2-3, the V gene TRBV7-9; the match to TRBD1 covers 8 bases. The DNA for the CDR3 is TGTGCCAGCAGCGGAGACAGGGGTAGGGCAGATACGCAGTATTTT. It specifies CASSGDRGRADTQYF.